This T cell receptor beta chain was identified in a study of cytomegalovirus exposure and HLA in healthy donors. Study-wide points: Usually a TCR sequence was rare, but some public TCRs were found in many donors. CMV serostatus was the sole immune exposure data available. Investigators reported approximately 150 TCR beta chains as tied to cytomegalovirus.

PCR primers comprised 60 Vbeta and 13 Jbeta primers. The repertoire was sequenced with immunoSEQ multiplex PCR; TCRdb's copy has only in-frame clones and lacks some. The specimen's table records roughly 50,000 clones. Regarding this clone: Antigen unknown.

Germline CDR1 is SGHTA and CDR2 is FQGNSA. Between the trimmed V and J ends, which lost 5 bases and 9 bases, there was a span of 17 bases. CDR3 size: 14 residues. The sequence derives from a woman aged 40 to 55 in good health and CMV-seronegative. The chain is built from TRBV7-2 and TRBJ2-1; D not resolved. Sequencing input: PBMCs. The DNA for the CDR3 is TGTGCCAGCAGCCTACAGACAAGGCAGACTGAGCAGTTCTTC. Protein product: CASSLQTRQTEQFF.